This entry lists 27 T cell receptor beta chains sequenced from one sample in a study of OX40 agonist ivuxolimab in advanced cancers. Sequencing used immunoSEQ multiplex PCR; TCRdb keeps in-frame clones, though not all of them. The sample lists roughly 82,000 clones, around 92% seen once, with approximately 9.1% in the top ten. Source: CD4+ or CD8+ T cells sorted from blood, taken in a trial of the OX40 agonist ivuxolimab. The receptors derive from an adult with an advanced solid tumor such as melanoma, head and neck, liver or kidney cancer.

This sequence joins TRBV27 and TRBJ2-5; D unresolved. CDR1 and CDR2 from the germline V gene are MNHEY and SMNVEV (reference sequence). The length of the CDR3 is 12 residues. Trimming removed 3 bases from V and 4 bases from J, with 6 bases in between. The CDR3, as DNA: TGTGCCAGCAGTTTCAACGGAGAGACCCAGTACTTC. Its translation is CASSFNGETQYF.

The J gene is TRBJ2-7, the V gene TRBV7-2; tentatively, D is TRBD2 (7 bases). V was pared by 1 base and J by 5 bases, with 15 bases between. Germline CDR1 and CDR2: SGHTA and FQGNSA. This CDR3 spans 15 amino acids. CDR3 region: CASSLVRGRLHEQYF. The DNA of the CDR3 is TGTGCCAGCAGCTTAGTGCGGGGGCGCCTGCACGAGCAGTACTTC. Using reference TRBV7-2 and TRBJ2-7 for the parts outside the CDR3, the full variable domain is GAGVSQSPSNKVTEKGKDVELRCDPISGHTALYWYRQSLGQGLEFLIYFQGNSAPDKSGLPSDRFSAERTGGSVSTLTIQRTQQEDSAVYLCASSLVRGRLHEQYFGPGTRLTVT.

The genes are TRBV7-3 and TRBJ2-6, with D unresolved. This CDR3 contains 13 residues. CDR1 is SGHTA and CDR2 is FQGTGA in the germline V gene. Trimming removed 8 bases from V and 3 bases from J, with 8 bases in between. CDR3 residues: CASRPGGANVLTF. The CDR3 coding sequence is TGTGCCAGCCGCCCCGGTGGGGCCAACGTCCTGACTTTC.

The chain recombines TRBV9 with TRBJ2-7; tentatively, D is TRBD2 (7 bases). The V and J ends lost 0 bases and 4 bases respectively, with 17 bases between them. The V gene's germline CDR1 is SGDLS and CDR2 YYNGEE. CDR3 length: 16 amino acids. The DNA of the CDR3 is TGTGCCAGCAGCGTAGGTCGGGGGGCAGTACTTTACGAGCAGTACTTC. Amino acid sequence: CASSVGRGAVLYEQYF.

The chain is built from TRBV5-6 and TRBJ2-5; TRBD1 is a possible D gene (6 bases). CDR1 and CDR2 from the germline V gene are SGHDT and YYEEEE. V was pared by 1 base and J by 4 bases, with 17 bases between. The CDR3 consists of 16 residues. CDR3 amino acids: CASSLYLARGSETQYF. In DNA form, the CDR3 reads TGTGCCAGCAGCTTGTATTTGGCAAGGGGGTCAGAGACCCAGTACTTC.

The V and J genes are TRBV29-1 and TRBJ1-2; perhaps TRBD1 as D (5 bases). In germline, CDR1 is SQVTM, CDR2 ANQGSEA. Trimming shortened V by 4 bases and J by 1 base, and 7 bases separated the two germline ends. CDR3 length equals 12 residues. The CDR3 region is CSVGDFNYGYTF. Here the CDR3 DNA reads TGCAGCGTTGGGGACTTTAACTATGGCTACACCTTC.

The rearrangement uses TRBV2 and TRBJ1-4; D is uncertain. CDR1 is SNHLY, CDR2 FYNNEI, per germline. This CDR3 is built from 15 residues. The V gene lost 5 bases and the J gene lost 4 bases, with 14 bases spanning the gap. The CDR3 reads CASSLSTGFNEKLFF. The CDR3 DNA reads TGTGCCAGCAGTCTCTCCACGGGATTTAATGAAAAACTGTTTTTT.

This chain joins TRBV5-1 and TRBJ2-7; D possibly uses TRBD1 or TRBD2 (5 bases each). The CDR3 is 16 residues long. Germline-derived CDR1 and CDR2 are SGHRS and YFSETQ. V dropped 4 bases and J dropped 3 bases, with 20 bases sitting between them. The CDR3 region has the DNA TGCGCCAGCAGCAGAAGGGACGGAACCCAATACTACGAGCAGTACTTC. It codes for CASSRRDGTQYYEQYF.

The CDR3 loop reads CASSEELWDRGQPQHF. CDR3 nucleotides: TGTGCCAGCAGTGAAGAATTGTGGGACAGGGGGCAGCCCCAGCATTTT. This chain connects TRBV6-1 to TRBJ1-5, with 11 nucleotides matching TRBD1. Germline V gives CDR1 MNHNS, CDR2 SASEGT. J lost 7 bases, V lost 1 base, and 6 bases had no gene match. The CDR3 is 16 amino acids.

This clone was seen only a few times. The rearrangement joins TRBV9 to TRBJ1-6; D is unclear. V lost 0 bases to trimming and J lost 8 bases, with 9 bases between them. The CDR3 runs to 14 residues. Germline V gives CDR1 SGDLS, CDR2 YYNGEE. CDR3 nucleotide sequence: TGTGCCAGCAGCGTAGGGCAGGAGGATTCACCCCTCCACTTT. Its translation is CASSVGQEDSPLHF.

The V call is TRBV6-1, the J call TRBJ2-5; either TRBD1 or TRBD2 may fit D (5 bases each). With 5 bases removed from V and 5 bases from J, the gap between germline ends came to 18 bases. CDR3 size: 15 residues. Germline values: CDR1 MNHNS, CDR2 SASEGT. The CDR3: CASSRQIMTGETQYF. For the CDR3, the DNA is TGTGCCAGCAGTAGACAGATTATGACGGGGGAGACCCAGTACTTC.

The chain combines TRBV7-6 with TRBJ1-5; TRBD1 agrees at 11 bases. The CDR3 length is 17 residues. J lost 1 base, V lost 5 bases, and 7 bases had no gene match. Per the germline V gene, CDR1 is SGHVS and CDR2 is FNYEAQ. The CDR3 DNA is TGTGCCAGCAGCCGCCGGACAGGGGGCTTGAGCAATCAGCCCCAGCATTTT. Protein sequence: CASSRRTGGLSNQPQHF. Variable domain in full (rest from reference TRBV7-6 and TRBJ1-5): GAGVSQSPRYKVTKRGQDVALRCDPISGHVSLYWYRQALGQGPEFLTYFNYEAQQDKSGLPNDRFSAERPEGSISTLTIQRTEQRDSAMYRCASSRRTGGLSNQPQHFGDGTRLSIL.

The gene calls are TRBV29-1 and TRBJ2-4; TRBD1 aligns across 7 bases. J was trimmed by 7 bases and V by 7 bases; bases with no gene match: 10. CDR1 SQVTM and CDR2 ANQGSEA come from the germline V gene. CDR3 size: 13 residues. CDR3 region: CSALLGTANIQYF. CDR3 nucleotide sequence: TGCAGCGCCCTACTAGGGACAGCGAACATTCAGTACTTC.

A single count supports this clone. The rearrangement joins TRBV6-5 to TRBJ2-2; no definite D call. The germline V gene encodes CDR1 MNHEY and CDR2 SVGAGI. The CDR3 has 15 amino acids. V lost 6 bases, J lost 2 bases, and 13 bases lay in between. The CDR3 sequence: CASRNVIGNTGELFF. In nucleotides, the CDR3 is TGTGCCAGCAGGAACGTGATTGGAAACACCGGGGAGCTGTTTTTT.

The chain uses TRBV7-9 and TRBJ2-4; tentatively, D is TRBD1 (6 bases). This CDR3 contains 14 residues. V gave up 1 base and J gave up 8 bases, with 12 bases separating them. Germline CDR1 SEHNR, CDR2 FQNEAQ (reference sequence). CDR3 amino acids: CASSLDRKGDIQYF. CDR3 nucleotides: TGTGCCAGCAGCTTAGACAGGAAGGGGGACATTCAGTACTTC.

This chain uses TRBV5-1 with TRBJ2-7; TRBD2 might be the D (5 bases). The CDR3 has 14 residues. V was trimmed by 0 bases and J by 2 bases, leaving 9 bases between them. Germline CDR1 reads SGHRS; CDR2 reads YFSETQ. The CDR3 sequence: CASSLGSDPYEQYF. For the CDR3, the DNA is TGCGCCAGCAGCTTGGGTAGCGATCCCTACGAGCAGTACTTC.

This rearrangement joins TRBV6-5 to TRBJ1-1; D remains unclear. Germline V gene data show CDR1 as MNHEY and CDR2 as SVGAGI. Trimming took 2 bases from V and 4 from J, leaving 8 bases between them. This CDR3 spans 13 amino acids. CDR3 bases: TGTGCCAGCAGTTACCGGGCGGGCACTGAAGCTTTCTTT. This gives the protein CASSYRAGTEAFF.

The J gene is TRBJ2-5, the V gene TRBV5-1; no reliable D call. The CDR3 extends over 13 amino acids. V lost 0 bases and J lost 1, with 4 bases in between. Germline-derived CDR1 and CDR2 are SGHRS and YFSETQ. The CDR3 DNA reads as TGCGCCAGCAGCTTGGCCACCCAAGAGACCCAGTACTTC. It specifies CASSLATQETQYF.

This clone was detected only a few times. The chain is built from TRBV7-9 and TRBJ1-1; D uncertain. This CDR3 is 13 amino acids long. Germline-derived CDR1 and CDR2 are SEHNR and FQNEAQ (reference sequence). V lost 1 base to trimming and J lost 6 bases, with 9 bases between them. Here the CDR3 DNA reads TGTGCCAGCAGCTTAGAAGGTGTCGCTGAAGCTTTCTTT. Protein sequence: CASSLEGVAEAFF.

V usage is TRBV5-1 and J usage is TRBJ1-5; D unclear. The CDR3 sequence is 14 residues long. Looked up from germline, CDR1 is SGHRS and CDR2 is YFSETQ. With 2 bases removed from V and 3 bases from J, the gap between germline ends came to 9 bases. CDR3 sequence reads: CASSLSGDNQPQHF. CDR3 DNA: TGCGCCAGCAGCTTAAGCGGTGACAATCAGCCCCAGCATTTT. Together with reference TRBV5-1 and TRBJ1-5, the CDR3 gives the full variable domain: KAGVTQTPRYLIKTRGQQVTLSCSPISGHRSVSWYQQTPGQGLQFLFEYFSETQRNKGNFPGRFSGRQFSNSRSEMNVSTLELGDSALYLCASSLSGDNQPQHFGDGTRLSIL.

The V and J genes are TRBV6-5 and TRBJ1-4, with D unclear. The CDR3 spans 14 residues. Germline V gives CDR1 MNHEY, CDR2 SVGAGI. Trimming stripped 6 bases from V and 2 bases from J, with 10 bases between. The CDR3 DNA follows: TGTGCCAGCAGCCTCAAATCCACTAATGAAAAACTGTTTTTT. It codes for CASSLKSTNEKLFF.

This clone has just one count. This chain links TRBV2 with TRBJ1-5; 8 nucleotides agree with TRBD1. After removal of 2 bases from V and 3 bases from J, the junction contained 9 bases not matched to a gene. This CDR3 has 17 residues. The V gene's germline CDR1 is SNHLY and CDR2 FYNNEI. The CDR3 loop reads CASSEKGRQGYNQPQHF. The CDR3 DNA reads TGTGCCAGCAGTGAAAAGGGTAGACAGGGGTACAATCAGCCCCAGCATTTT.

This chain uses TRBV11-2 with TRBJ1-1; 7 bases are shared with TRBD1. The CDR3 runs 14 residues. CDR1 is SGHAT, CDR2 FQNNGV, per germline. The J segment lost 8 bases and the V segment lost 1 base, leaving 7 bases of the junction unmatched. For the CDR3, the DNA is TGTGCCAGCAGCTTAGTATACCGGGACAGAGAAGCTTTCTTT. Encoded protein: CASSLVYRDREAFF.

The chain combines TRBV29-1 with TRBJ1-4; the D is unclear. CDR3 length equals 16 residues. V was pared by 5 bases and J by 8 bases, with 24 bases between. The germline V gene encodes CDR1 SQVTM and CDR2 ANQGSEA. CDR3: CSVSYEDRFRIEKLFF. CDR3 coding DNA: TGCAGCGTTTCTTATGAAGATCGGTTCCGGATCGAAAAACTGTTTTTT.

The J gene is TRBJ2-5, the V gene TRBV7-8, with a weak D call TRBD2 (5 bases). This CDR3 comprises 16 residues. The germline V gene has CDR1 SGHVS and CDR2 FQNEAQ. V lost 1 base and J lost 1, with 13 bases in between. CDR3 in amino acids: CASSLVFRGSQETQYF. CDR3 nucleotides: TGTGCCAGCAGCTTAGTTTTTCGGGGTAGCCAAGAGACCCAGTACTTC. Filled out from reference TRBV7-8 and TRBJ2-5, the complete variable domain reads GAGVSQSPRYKVAKRGQDVALRCDPISGHVSLFWYQQALGQGPEFLTYFQNEAQLDKSGLPSDRFFAERPEGSVSTLKIQRTQQEDSAVYLCASSLVFRGSQETQYFGPGTRLLVL.

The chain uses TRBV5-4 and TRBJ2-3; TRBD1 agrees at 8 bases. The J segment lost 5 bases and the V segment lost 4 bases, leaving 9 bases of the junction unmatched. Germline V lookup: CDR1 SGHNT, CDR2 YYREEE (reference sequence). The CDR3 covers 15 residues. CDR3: CASSPMTGVGDTQYF. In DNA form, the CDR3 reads TGTGCCAGCAGCCCTATGACAGGGGTGGGAGATACGCAGTATTTT. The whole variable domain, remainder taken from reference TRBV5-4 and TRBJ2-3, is ETGVTQSPTHLIKTRGQQVTLRCSSQSGHNTVSWYQQALGQGPQFIFQYYREEENGRGNFPPRFSGLQFPNYSSELNVNALELDDSALYLCASSPMTGVGDTQYFGPGTRLTVL.

CDR3 protein: CASSGGVETDTQYF. CDR3 in DNA: TGTGCCAGCTCGGGGGGGGTTGAGACAGATACGCAGTATTTT. This chain uses TRBV28 with TRBJ2-3; 8 nucleotides agree with TRBD2. Germline V gene lookup returns CDR1 MDHEN and CDR2 SYDVKM. This CDR3 spans 14 amino acids. The ends lost 8 bases at V and 3 bases at J; junction bases unmatched: 7. Full variable domain (missing parts from reference TRBV28 and TRBJ2-3): DVKVTQSSRYLVKRTGEKVFLECVQDMDHENMFWYRQDPGLGLRLIYFSYDVKMKEKGDIPEGYSVSREKKERFSLILESASTNQTSMYLCASSGGVETDTQYFGPGTRLTVL.